This T cell receptor (beta chain) was sequenced for a study of cytomegalovirus exposure and HLA in healthy donors. In the study overall: Around 200 million T cells yielded more than 90 million unique TCR beta sequences, as an earlier analysis found. Whole-study results and caveats: Reports state that TCR beta sequences accurately predicted most subjects' HLA-A and HLA-B alleles. Later analysis identified 16,000 or so TCR beta sequences associated with HLA alleles, using a false discovery rate threshold of 0.05.

As concerns this clone: Its antigen is not known. The junction differs from germline at one of its ends, possibly a read error.

The V gene's germline CDR1 is SGDLS and CDR2 YYNGEE. There are 14 residues in the CDR3. Vbeta (60) and Jbeta (13) primers were used in the PCR. Produced via immunoSEQ multiplex PCR; TCRdb's table is partial and in-frame only. The data contain some 96,000 clones, over 60% of them seen just once; the ten biggest clones take up 7.7%. The sample was PBMCs. This sequence originates from a female donor in good health and CMV-seronegative. The chain recombines TRBV9 with TRBJ2-3; the D is unclear. Written as DNA, the CDR3 is TGTGCCGGCAGCGTAACCCTAGAAACAGATACGCAGTATTTT. This encodes CAGSVTLETDTQYF.